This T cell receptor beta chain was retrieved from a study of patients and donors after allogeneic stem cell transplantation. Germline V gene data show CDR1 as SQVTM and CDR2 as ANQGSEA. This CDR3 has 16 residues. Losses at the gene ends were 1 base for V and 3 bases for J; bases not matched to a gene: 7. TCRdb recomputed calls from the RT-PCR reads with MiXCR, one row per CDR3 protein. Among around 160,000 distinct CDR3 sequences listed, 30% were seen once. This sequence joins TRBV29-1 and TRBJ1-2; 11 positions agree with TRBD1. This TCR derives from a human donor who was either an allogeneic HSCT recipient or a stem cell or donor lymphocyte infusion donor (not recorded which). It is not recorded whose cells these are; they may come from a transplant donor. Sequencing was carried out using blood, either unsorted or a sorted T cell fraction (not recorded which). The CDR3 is CSVEARDRGVYYGYTF. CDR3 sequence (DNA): TGCAGCGTTGAAGCCCGGGACAGGGGGGTATACTATGGCTACACCTTC.